These 15 T cell receptor beta chains came from one sample sequenced in a study of OX40 agonist ivuxolimab in advanced cancers. Assay: immunoSEQ multiplex PCR; the TCRdb copy retains only in-frame clones and omits some. Altogether about 75,000 clones are present, roughly 90% being singletons, with the ten largest covering around 0.35%. Sequenced material: CD4+ or CD8+ T cells sorted from blood, taken in a trial of the OX40 agonist ivuxolimab. These receptors all come from an adult with an advanced solid tumor such as melanoma, head and neck, liver or kidney cancer.

This clone was observed a single time. Other DNA sequences in the same sample also yield this CDR3. This chain uses TRBV5-1 with TRBJ2-2; a weak D match, TRBD1 (6 bases). The CDR3 sequence is 15 residues long. The germline V gene has CDR1 SGHRS and CDR2 YFSETQ. Trimming removed 4 bases from V and 2 bases from J, with 12 bases in between. CDR3: CASSPRGPNTGELFF. The CDR3 DNA sequence: TGCGCCAGCAGCCCCAGGGGACCTAACACCGGGGAGCTGTTTTTT. Combining the CDR3 with reference TRBV5-1 and TRBJ2-2 gives the whole variable domain KAGVTQTPRYLIKTRGQQVTLSCSPISGHRSVSWYQQTPGQGLQFLFEYFSETQRNKGNFPGRFSGRQFSNSRSEMNVSTLELGDSALYLCASSPRGPNTGELFFGEGSRLTVL.

J is TRBJ2-1 and V is TRBV6-5, with 7 bases fitting TRBD2. The CDR3 has 14 amino acids. The V gene's germline CDR1 is MNHEY and CDR2 SVGAGI. The V segment lost 6 bases and the J segment 9 bases; nucleotides outside the gene matches: 11. This CDR3 reads CASRALTGGGEQFF. The CDR3 bases are TGTGCCAGCAGAGCACTAACGGGAGGCGGTGAGCAGTTCTTC.

The chain uses TRBV5-4 and TRBJ2-5; 11 bases align to TRBD2. The CDR3 spans 16 residues. Trimming at V came to 0 bases and at J to 2 bases, leaving 3 bases not matched to a gene. Per the germline V gene, CDR1 is SGHNT and CDR2 is YYREEE (reference sequence). The CDR3 is CASSLGTSGFQETQYF. The CDR3 DNA reads TGTGCCAGCAGCTTGGGGACTAGCGGGTTTCAAGAGACCCAGTACTTC.

The rearrangement links TRBV7-6 to TRBJ2-1; D is perhaps TRBD1 (5 bases). The germline V gene encodes CDR1 SGHVS and CDR2 FNYEAQ. The CDR3 runs to 16 residues. Between the trimmed V and J ends, which lost 1 base and 4 bases, there was a span of 14 bases. DNA of the CDR3: TGTGCCAGCAGCTTAGTTGACAGTACCACATACAATGAGCAGTTCTTC. It encodes CASSLVDSTTYNEQFF.

This chain uses TRBV5-1 with TRBJ1-1; D remains ambiguous. This CDR3 comprises 14 residues. The V end was cut by 1 base, the J end by 1 base, with 8 bases between. The germline V gene has CDR1 SGHRS and CDR2 YFSETQ. CDR3 in DNA: TGCGCCAGCAGCTTGATCCCGGCGAACACTGAAGCTTTCTTT. Protein sequence: CASSLIPANTEAFF.

V is TRBV30 and J is TRBJ1-6; D call uncertain. This CDR3 contains 13 residues. Germline values: CDR1 GTSNPN, CDR2 SVGIG (reference sequence). Trimming removed 3 bases at V and 7 bases at J, with 10 bases between. CDR3 sequence reads: CAWRGRLNSPLHF. The CDR3 DNA reads TGTGCCTGGAGAGGCAGGCTCAATTCACCCCTCCACTTT.

This CDR3 is CSVESGSTDTQYF. CDR3 coding DNA: TGCAGCGTTGAGAGCGGGAGCACAGATACGCAGTATTTT. This chain uses TRBV29-1 with TRBJ2-3; TRBD2 is a possible D gene (6 bases). The CDR3 sequence is 13 residues long. CDR1 is SQVTM and CDR2 is ANQGSEA in the germline V gene. Trimming took off 3 bases at V and 0 bases at J, with 7 bases between the two ends.

V is TRBV27 and J is TRBJ2-5, with a tentative D call TRBD1 (5 bases). The germline V and J ends were trimmed by 6 bases and 2 bases, with 16 bases remaining between them. CDR1 and CDR2 (germline): MNHEY, SMNVEV (reference sequence). The CDR3 is 15 residues long. CDR3 in amino acids: CASSSLRVGQETQYF. The CDR3 DNA reads as TGTGCCAGCAGCTCCCTCAGGGTGGGACAAGAGACCCAGTACTTC.

The gene calls are TRBV6-1 and TRBJ2-5; tentative D call: TRBD2 (5 bases). The CDR3 is 15 amino acids. Germline CDR1 and CDR2: MNHNS and SASEGT. Trimming cost V 2 bases and J 3 bases, with 13 bases left between them. CDR3 protein: CASSESVGREETQYF. CDR3 nucleotide sequence: TGTGCCAGCAGTGAATCGGTAGGGCGGGAAGAGACCCAGTACTTC.

This chain connects TRBV4-3 to TRBJ1-4; no firm D call. The germline V gene has CDR1 LGHNA and CDR2 YSLEER. CDR3 size: 15 residues. Trimming shortened V by 0 bases and J by 7 bases, and 12 bases separated the two germline ends. The CDR3 spells CASSQDFIEGEKLFF. The CDR3 DNA reads as TGCGCCAGCAGCCAAGATTTCATTGAGGGTGAAAAACTGTTTTTT.

V and J are TRBV7-9 and TRBJ2-5; D tentatively reads TRBD1 or TRBD2 (5 bases each). Germline CDR1 and CDR2: SEHNR and FQNEAQ (reference sequence). V lost 5 bases and J 5 bases, leaving 12 bases between the germline ends. This CDR3 is built from 13 residues. DNA for the CDR3: TGTGCCAGCAGCGGGGGTGGAGTGGAGACCCAGTACTTC. The encoded protein is CASSGGGVETQYF. The complete variable domain, with remaining parts taken from reference TRBV7-9 and TRBJ2-5, reads DTGVSQNPRHKITKRGQNVTFRCDPISEHNRLYWYRQTLGQGPEFLTYFQNEAQLEKSRLLSDRFSAERPKGSFSTLEIQRTEQGDSAMYLCASSGGGVETQYFGPGTRLLVL.

V usage is TRBV9 and J usage is TRBJ1-4, with D perhaps TRBD1 (5 bases). Trimming took 3 bases from V and 5 from J, leaving 11 bases between them. CDR3 length: 14 amino acids. Germline V gene data show CDR1 as SGDLS and CDR2 as YYNGEE. The DNA of the CDR3 is TGTGCCAGCAGCGAGGGGCAGAGGAATGAAAAACTGTTTTTT. Translation: CASSEGQRNEKLFF.

This clone has just a few counts. The chain joins TRBV4-2 to TRBJ1-1; no reliable D call. This CDR3 has 14 amino acids. With 4 bases removed from V and 3 bases from J, the gap between germline ends came to 12 bases. From germline, CDR1 is LGHNA and CDR2 YNFKEQ. CDR3 in DNA: TGTGCCAGCAGCCCTCTCCTTAGGGACACTGAAGCTTTCTTT. This codes for CASSPLLRDTEAFF.

This clone was recorded only once. The genes are TRBV5-1 and TRBJ2-5; unclear D gene. The assigned J gene may be wrong: the sequence end matches TRBJ2-7 better. This CDR3 contains 15 residues. The germline V gene has CDR1 SGHRS and CDR2 YFSETQ. Here the CDR3 reads CASSLLTDPESEQYF. CDR3 in DNA: TGCGCCAGCAGCTTGCTCACCGACCCAGAGTCCGAGCAGTACTTC.

This clone has a handful of counts. This chain uses TRBV6-1 with TRBJ1-6, with TRBD1 matching 9 bases. The CDR3 length is 15 residues. Germline V lookup: CDR1 MNHNS, CDR2 SASEGT. The ends lost 10 bases at V and 3 bases at J; junction bases unmatched: 7. The CDR3 sequence is CATTTTGGYNSPLHF. In DNA, the CDR3 is TGTGCCACGACAACGACAGGGGGCTATAATTCACCCCTCCACTTT.